These T cell receptor beta chains were read from a single sample in a study of T-cell reconstitution after alpha-beta-depleted transplantation in children. TCRdb passed the PCR reads through MiXCR, listing each CDR3 protein once. The sample lists approximately 590,000 distinct CDR3 sequences, roughly a tenth seen once, with less than 5% in the top ten. This specimen was PBMCs from the stem cell graft donor, taken from the stem cell graft. These receptors were taken from a human donor who donated a stem cell graft to a child with acute myeloid leukemia. Each CDR3 is given with its conserved first and last residue. A D gene is named only where the DNA matches it firmly. Clone size is stated in some rows and not others, as once, few, many or a class when expanded.

j_call d_call clone_size v_call cdr3_aa cdr3_nt
TRBJ1-2 NA few TRBV30 CAWRPQATGIYGYTF TGTGCCTGGAGACCCCAAGCTACAGGGATTTATGGCTACACCTTC
TRBJ2-1 TRBD2 few TRBV11-2 CASSLVGSGSDEQFF TGTGCCAGCAGCTTAGTGGGTAGCGGGAGCGATGAGCAGTTCTTC
TRBJ2-2 NA many TRBV7-9 CASSLVQGSSGELFF TGTGCCAGCAGCTTGGTTCAGGGGTCGTCCGGGGAGCTGTTTTTT
TRBJ1-4 NA NA TRBV7-9 CASSLAHQGEKLFF TGTGCCAGCAGCTTAGCCCACCAGGGGGAAAAACTGTTTTTT
TRBJ1-2 NA many TRBV18 CASSPDHGYTF TGTGCCAGCTCACCGGACCATGGCTACACCTTC
TRBJ2-5 TRBD1 NA TRBV7-2 CASSLDRQGQTQYF TGTGCCAGCAGCTTAGATCGACAGGGACAGACCCAGTACTTC
TRBJ2-1 NA few TRBV7-8 CASSLAGNKVF TGTGCCAGCAGCTTAGCAGGGAATAAGGTCTTC
TRBJ2-7 TRBD2 few TRBV10-3 CAIRTSASSYEQYF TGTGCCATCAGGACTAGCGCGAGCTCCTACGAGCAGTACTTC
TRBJ1-2 NA NA TRBV10-3 CAISEDGQNYGYTF TGTGCCATCAGTGAGGACGGACAGAACTATGGCTACACCTTC
TRBJ2-3 NA few TRBV7-2 CASSPRWKADTQYF TGTGCCAGCAGCCCCCGGTGGAAGGCAGATACGCAGTATTTT
TRBJ2-7 NA NA TRBV29-1 CSVAHTLSYEQYF TGCAGCGTTGCTCACACCCTCTCCTACGAGCAGTACTTC
TRBJ2-7 TRBD2 many TRBV20-1 CSARTLAHKSYEQYF TGCAGTGCTAGGACACTAGCGCACAAGTCCTACGAGCAGTACTTC
TRBJ1-5 NA many TRBV28 CASRYEASQPQHF TGTGCCAGCCGTTACGAGGCGAGTCAGCCCCAGCATTTT
TRBJ2-7 NA NA TRBV20-1 CSARVPDLNEQYF TGCAGTGCTAGAGTCCCCGACCTCAACGAGCAGTACTTC
TRBJ2-5 TRBD2 few TRBV20-1 CSATTSGGPRETQYF TGCAGTGCTACGACTAGCGGGGGGCCCCGGGAGACCCAGTACTTC
TRBJ2-3 TRBD2 many TRBV12-3/TRBV12-4 CASRAPGLAGALDTQYF TGTGCCAGCAGAGCTCCGGGACTAGCGGGAGCATTAGATACGCAGTATTTT
TRBJ2-1 NA NA TRBV7-3 CASSPNTPSSYNEQFF TGTGCCAGCAGCCCGAACACCCCGAGCTCCTACAATGAGCAGTTCTTC
TRBJ1-1 NA NA TRBV3-1 CASSDTNTEAFF TGTGCCAGCAGCGACACAAACACTGAAGCTTTCTTT
TRBJ2-6 NA few TRBV4-3 CASSQDSSIGANVLTF TGCGCCAGCAGCCAAGACAGCTCTATTGGGGCCAACGTCCTGACTTTC
TRBJ1-2 NA NA TRBV4-2 CASSQDSESVGYGYTF TGTGCCAGCAGCCAAGATTCAGAGAGTGTGGGGTATGGCTACACCTTC
TRBJ1-5 NA many TRBV20-1 CSATSPGSSNQPQHF TGCAGTGCTACATCTCCAGGATCTAGCAATCAGCCCCAGCATTTT
TRBJ2-3 TRBD2 NA TRBV3-1 CASSQEGGSNPDTQYF TGTGCCAGCAGCCAAGAAGGCGGGAGTAACCCAGATACGCAGTATTTT
TRBJ1-5 NA few TRBV20-1 CCARDGGRGRQPQHF TGCTGTGCTAGAGATGGGGGCAGGGGACGTCAGCCCCAGCATTTT
TRBJ1-2 TRBD1 NA TRBV15 CATSRDQGGDGYTF TGTGCCACCAGCAGAGATCAGGGGGGGGATGGCTACACCTTC
TRBJ2-7 NA few TRBV6-2/TRBV6-3 CASKRAGLYEQYF TGTGCCAGCAAAAGGGCAGGGCTCTACGAGCAGTACTTC
TRBJ2-5 TRBD2 many TRBV29-1 CSVEGAGGIQETQYF TGCAGCGTTGAAGGGGCGGGAGGGATCCAAGAGACCCAGTACTTC
TRBJ2-2 NA many TRBV12-3/TRBV12-4 CASGPWAGELFF TGTGCCAGCGGTCCCTGGGCCGGGGAGCTGTTTTTT
TRBJ2-2 NA few TRBV10-3 CAISPVKGGYEELFF TGTGCCATCAGTCCGGTGAAGGGGGGATACGAGGAGCTGTTTTTT
TRBJ2-1 TRBD2 NA TRBV20-1 CSARSGGAYNEQFF TGCAGTGCGCGGTCGGGGGGGGCCTACAATGAGCAGTTCTTC
TRBJ1-4 NA many TRBV6-6 CASSQKEKLFF TGTGCCAGCAGTCAAAAAGAAAAACTGTTTTTT
TRBJ2-5 TRBD2 many TRBV29-1 CSVEGGGETQYF TGCAGCGTTGAAGGCGGGGGAGAGACCCAGTACTTC
TRBJ2-3 TRBD2 many TRBV4-3 CASSQVLGLAITDTQYF TGCGCCAGCAGCCAAGTCCTAGGACTAGCGATCACAGATACGCAGTATTTT
TRBJ1-1 NA few TRBV15 CATSKYFTEAFF TGTGCCACCAGCAAGTATTTCACTGAAGCTTTCTTT
TRBJ2-5 TRBD2 NA TRBV2 CASRPSLAGGPRETQYF TGTGCCAGCAGGCCGTCACTAGCGGGAGGGCCGCGAGAGACCCAGTACTTC
TRBJ2-7 TRBD2 NA TRBV12-3/TRBV12-4 CASSFSGTSGNYEQYF TGTGCCAGCAGTTTCAGTGGGACTAGCGGGAACTACGAGCAGTACTTC
TRBJ2-1 NA NA TRBV20-1 CSAEAGIHEQFF TGCAGTGCCGAAGCCGGGATTCATGAGCAGTTCTTC
TRBJ2-7 NA few TRBV5-6 CASSPGGAVSIYEQYF TGTGCCAGCAGCCCGGGTGGTGCGGTATCTATCTACGAGCAGTACTTC
TRBJ1-1 NA many TRBV12-3/TRBV12-4 CASSLFSGLMNTEAFF TGTGCCAGCAGTCTTTTCTCAGGGCTCATGAACACTGAAGCTTTCTTT
TRBJ2-7 TRBD2 few TRBV6-2/TRBV6-3 CASSYALAGESYEQYF TGTGCCAGCAGTTACGCTCTAGCGGGAGAGTCCTACGAGCAGTACTTC
TRBJ2-7 NA few TRBV6-4 CASSDVVPTYYEQYF TGTGCCAGCAGTGACGTGGTCCCAACCTACTACGAGCAGTACTTC
TRBJ2-7 NA once TRBV3-1 CASSQDRGLGAYEQYF TGTGCCAGCAGCCAAGATCGGGGGCTAGGTGCCTACGAGCAGTACTTC
TRBJ2-7 TRBD2 NA TRBV20-1 CSADLAGLAYEQYF TGCAGTGCTGACCTAGCGGGCCTTGCCTACGAGCAGTACTTC
TRBJ2-1 NA few TRBV7-2 CASSPDHNEQFF TGTGCCAGCAGCCCGGACCACAATGAGCAGTTCTTC
TRBJ2-1 TRBD1 NA TRBV5-1 CASSSGTGTKNEQFF TGCGCCAGCAGCTCCGGGACAGGGACTAAGAATGAGCAGTTCTTC
TRBJ2-7 TRBD2 many TRBV5-1 CASSPGDYNSYEQYF TGCGCCAGCAGCCCGGGGGACTATAACTCCTACGAGCAGTACTTC
TRBJ2-7 TRBD2 NA TRBV3-1 CASIGIAGSYEQYF TGTGCCAGCATCGGGATAGCGGGCTCCTACGAGCAGTACTTC
TRBJ2-1 TRBD2 few TRBV5-1 CASSLEAGRDNEQFF TGCGCCAGCAGCTTGGAAGCGGGGCGGGACAATGAGCAGTTCTTC
TRBJ2-5 TRBD2 few TRBV20-1 CSARDVREGRQETQYF TGCAGTGCTAGAGATGTCCGGGAGGGCCGCCAAGAGACCCAGTACTTC
TRBJ2-1 TRBD2 NA TRBV6-2/TRBV6-3 CASSRGSGTPYNEQFF TGTGCCAGCTCTAGGGGTAGCGGGACCCCCTACAATGAGCAGTTCTTC
TRBJ2-7 TRBD1 few TRBV7-2 CASSRPTGTYEQYF TGTGCCAGCAGCCGCCCGACAGGGACCTACGAGCAGTACTTC
TRBJ2-1 TRBD2 many TRBV24-1 CATSVRLAGSNEQFF TGTGCCACCAGTGTACGTCTAGCGGGGTCGAATGAGCAGTTCTTC
TRBJ2-7 NA many TRBV29-1 CSALRGSEQYF TGCAGCGCCCTTCGTGGCTCCGAGCAGTACTTC
TRBJ2-1 TRBD1 NA TRBV12-3/TRBV12-4 CTSSPFFRLTGDRNEQFF TGTACCAGCAGCCCCTTCTTTCGTCTGACAGGGGATCGCAATGAGCAGTTCTTC
TRBJ1-5 NA NA TRBV5-1 CASSPGYDQPQHF TGCGCCAGCAGCCCAGGGTACGACCAGCCCCAGCATTTT
TRBJ2-7 TRBD1 NA TRBV29-1 CSATGGATYEQYF TGCAGCGCGACAGGGGGGGCTACCTACGAGCAGTACTTC
TRBJ2-7 NA few TRBV6-2/TRBV6-3 CASSSFLASGYEQYF TGTGCCAGCAGTTCCTTCTTAGCGTCGGGGTACGAGCAGTACTTC
TRBJ2-2 TRBD1 few TRBV7-2 CASSLGGGQGLAGELFF TGTGCCAGCAGCTTAGGGGGGGGACAGGGGTTGGCCGGGGAGCTGTTTTTT